The rows below give T cell receptor beta chains drawn from one sample of a study of T cell repertoires in cytomegalovirus infection. TCRdb passed the reads through MiXCR, listing each CDR3 protein once. The sample carries some 350,000 distinct CDR3 sequences, about 34% recorded once. Their cognate antigens are unknown. The sequencing here drew on cultured PBMCs, taken from culture after CMV antigen stimulation. These receptors came from a human donor in good health (CMV status not recorded). Some clones in this sample may be carry-over from other donors' samples. Both conserved end residues are part of each CDR3. The D gene is left open where the match is weak. The size of a clone is reported for some rows only, either as once, few or many, or as a class for expanded clones.

>-|TRBD2|TRBJ2-7|TRBV7-8
TGTGCCAGCAGCGTATCGGGACTAGCGAACGAGCAGTACTTC
CASSVSGLANEQYF
>few|TRBD2|TRBJ2-4|TRBV12-3/TRBV12-4
TGTGCCAGCAGTTCTAGCGGGGGGAACATTCAGTACTTC
CASSSSGGNIQYF
>few|-|TRBJ2-5|TRBV18
TGTGCCAGCTCACCACAGGGCTCGGAGACCCAGTACTTC
CASSPQGSETQYF
>few|TRBD2|TRBJ2-1|TRBV7-6
TGTGCCAGCAGCTTAGAGTCTAGCGGGAGTTACAATGAGCAGTTCTTC
CASSLESSGSYNEQFF
>few|-|TRBJ1-5|TRBV2
TGTGCCAGCCAACCAGGATTCTCGGCCGATCAGCCCCAGCATTTT
CASQPGFSADQPQHF
>-|-|TRBJ1-2|TRBV6-4
TGTGCCAGCAGTGCCTCAGGGGAGTCGGCTAACTATGGCTACACCTTC
CASSASGESANYGYTF
>few|TRBD2|TRBJ2-1|TRBV4-2
TGTGCCAGCAGCCAAGACTGGCGGGAGTTTATCGATGAGCAGTTCTTC
CASSQDWREFIDEQFF
>-|TRBD1|TRBJ2-7|TRBV6-1
TGTGCCAGCAGTGAAACGGGACAGTCGAGCGAGCAGTACTTC
CASSETGQSSEQYF
>few|-|TRBJ1-5|TRBV24-1
TGTGCCACCAGTGATTTGTGGGGGCCCCAGCATTTT
CATSDLWGPQHF
>few|TRBD2|TRBJ2-7|TRBV7-8
TGTGCCAGCAGCAAGCCGTCCGGGACTAGCTTCGGCGAGCAGTACTTC
CASSKPSGTSFGEQYF
>-|TRBD2|TRBJ2-1|TRBV6-1
TGTGCCAGCAGTCAAATCCTAGCGGGAGGGTACAATGAGCAGTTCTTC
CASSQILAGGYNEQFF
>-|-|TRBJ2-1|TRBV20-1
TGCAGTGCGCCCTCGGAGTCTTCCATATACAATGAGCAGTTCTTC
CSAPSESSIYNEQFF
>medium-sized|-|TRBJ1-1|TRBV28
TGTGCCAGCAGTTGGCGTAACACTGAAGCTTTCTTT
CASSWRNTEAFF
>-|-|TRBJ2-1|TRBV19
TGTGCCAGTAGTGCCGACTGGGCCTCGGAGCAGTTCTTC
CASSADWASEQFF
>few|TRBD1|TRBJ2-3|TRBV2
TGTGCCAGCAGTTCCTTACGACAGGGGAGAGTGGATACGCAGTATTTT
CASSSLRQGRVDTQYF
>many|-|TRBJ1-2|TRBV14
TGTGCCAGCAGCCCCACCGACAGCTTCTATGGCTACACCTTC
CASSPTDSFYGYTF
>-|-|TRBJ2-5|TRBV7-2
TGTGCCAGCAGCTTAGCGCTCGCGGGGCTGTTTTTGGGAGAGACCCAGTACTTC
CASSLALAGLFLGETQYF
>-|TRBD1|TRBJ1-5|TRBV19
TGTGCCAGTAGTATAGATGGGGGACAGAATCAGCCCCAGCATTTT
CASSIDGGQNQPQHF
>-|-|TRBJ2-3|TRBV27
TGTGCCAGCAGTTTATCTCTGCTAGCAGATACGCAGTATTTT
CASSLSLLADTQYF
>-|-|TRBJ2-7|TRBV7-6
TGTGCCAGCAGCTTAGCGGCAGGCACTACCTACGAGCAGTACTTC
CASSLAAGTTYEQYF
>few|-|TRBJ2-3|TRBV7-2
TGTGCCAGCAGACGGGACCGGCTTATATCAGATACGCAGTATTTT
CASRRDRLISDTQYF
>-|-|TRBJ1-1|TRBV10-3
TGTGCCACGCGTACCCCAGGAGGAGGCACTGAAGCTTTCTTT
CATRTPGGGTEAFF
>-|-|TRBJ2-2|TRBV20-1
TGCAGTGCTAGACCAGGGACTTCCGGGGAGCTGTTTTTT
CSARPGTSGELFF
>-|-|TRBJ1-1|TRBV29-1
TGCAGCGTTGCTGACAGGACCAACAGTGAAGCTTTCTTT
CSVADRTNSEAFF
>few|-|TRBJ2-1|TRBV7-2
TGTGCCAGCACCCCCGGGGCAGCGACTAACAATGAGCAGTTCTTC
CASTPGAATNNEQFF
>few|-|TRBJ2-1|TRBV11-2
TGTGCCAGCAGCTTAGATGGGGCCAATGAGCAGTTCTTC
CASSLDGANEQFF
>few|TRBD1|TRBJ2-1|TRBV6-1
TGTGCCAGCAGTGCTGGACAGGGGTTCGATGAGCAGTTCTTC
CASSAGQGFDEQFF
>few|TRBD2|TRBJ2-3|TRBV20-1
TGCAGTGCTGGACAAGGAGTTCGGGAGGCCAGCACAGATACGCAGTATTTT
CSAGQGVREASTDTQYF
>many|-|TRBJ1-6|TRBV7-2
TGTGCCAGCAGCTTACGTGCCGGGGCAGGGGCTTCCTATAATTCACCCCTCCACTTT
CASSLRAGAGASYNSPLHF
>few|-|TRBJ1-2|TRBV5-1
TGCGCCAGCAGCGTTGACAGTCCTTATGGCTACACCTTC
CASSVDSPYGYTF
>medium-sized|TRBD2|TRBJ2-3|TRBV7-8
TGTGCCAGCAGCTTAGCGCCCGCGGGAGACGGGGATACGCAGTATTTT
CASSLAPAGDGDTQYF
>-|-|TRBJ2-1|TRBV7-2
TGTGCCAGCAGCACACCTGGGCGGCAGTTAGACAATGAGCAGTTCTTC
CASSTPGRQLDNEQFF
>-|-|TRBJ2-1|TRBV7-3
TGTGCCAGCAGCCAAGGACCGGCTCGGGGGGCAAACGATTGGGTGCAGTTCTTC
CASSQGPARGANDWVQFF
>few|-|TRBJ2-5|TRBV2
TGTGCCAGCAGTGCCAGGTCGGAGACCCAGTACTTC
CASSARSETQYF
>-|TRBD2|TRBJ2-5|TRBV12-3/TRBV12-4
TGTGCCAGCAGTTCCTACTCTCTAGCGGGAGCGACAGGGACCCAGTACTTC
CASSSYSLAGATGTQYF
>few|TRBD1|TRBJ1-6|TRBV4-1
TGCGCCAGCAGCCTGGCGGGACAGGGTACAAATTCACCCCTCCACTTT
CASSLAGQGTNSPLHF
>-|-|TRBJ2-2|TRBV15
TGTGCCACCAGCAGAGCCACCGGGGAGCTGTTTTTT
CATSRATGELFF
>-|-|TRBJ2-4|TRBV6-2/TRBV6-3
TGTGCCAGCAGTTACTCGAACATTCAGTACTTC
CASSYSNIQYF
>few|TRBD1|TRBJ1-2|TRBV19
TGTGCCAGTAGTCTTATGGGACAGGTCGTCTATGGCTACACCTTC
CASSLMGQVVYGYTF
>few|TRBD2|TRBJ2-1|TRBV7-2
TGTGCCAGCAGCTTAATAGCGGGATTGGATGAGCAGTTCTTC
CASSLIAGLDEQFF
>-|TRBD2|TRBJ2-5|TRBV7-2
TGTGCCAGCAGCCCCCGGACTAGCGGGATCCTAGGGGAGACCCAGTACTTC
CASSPRTSGILGETQYF
>once|TRBD1|TRBJ1-4|TRBV5-6
TGTGCCAGCAGCGGCGGGGACAGGGGACCTAATGAAAAACTGTTTTTT
CASSGGDRGPNEKLFF
>-|-|TRBJ2-1|TRBV4-1
TGCGCCAGCAGCCAGGGGCTCGGTTATGAGCAGTTCTTC
CASSQGLGYEQFF